The 14 T cell receptor beta chains below all came from one sample that was sequenced in a study of blood T cells in healthy people across ages. Then a second PCR, running roughly 6 to 11 cycles, was carried out with a sample-barcoded 5' primer and a J-beta primer mix. One entry per CDR3 protein results from TCRdb running MiXCR on the 5' RACE reads. The sample comprises a few hundred thousand distinct CDR3 sequences, about 27% of which are singletons, and over 3.5% rests with the top ten. These data also formed part of another study, on T cells of mothers and their children.

Sequencing was carried out using blood. The receptors stem from a boy aged 2 to 10 in good health.

Only a few counts were recorded for this clonotype. The chain uses TRBV2 and TRBJ1-4, with 7 bases lining up with TRBD1. With 2 bases clipped from V and 4 bases from J, the junction kept 4 bases outside the gene matches. Germline values: CDR1 SNHLY, CDR2 FYNNEI. The CDR3 consists of 15 residues. Here the CDR3 reads CASSEQGGLNEKLFF. The CDR3 DNA sequence: TGTGCCAGCAGTGAACAGGGGGGCCTTAATGAAAAACTGTTTTTT.

The CDR3 loop is CASSLYGGGSYNEQFF. The CDR3 DNA follows: TGTGCCAGCAGTTTATACGGCGGGGGCTCCTACAATGAGCAGTTCTTC. The chain employs TRBV27 and TRBJ2-1; TRBD2 matches at 7 bases. V dropped 1 base and J dropped 0; count of bases not matched to a gene: 3. Germline loops: CDR1 MNHEY, CDR2 SMNVEV (reference sequence). This CDR3 contains 16 residues.

This clonotype has only a few counts. This chain connects TRBV4-2 to TRBJ1-5, with TRBD1 matching 10 bases. The CDR3 consists of 18 residues. Trimming removed 3 bases from V and 4 bases from J; junction bases left unmatched: 12. Germline V gene data show CDR1 as LGHNA and CDR2 as YNFKEQ. CDR3 residues: CASSHPIPGQGFNQPQHF. The CDR3 DNA is TGTGCCAGCAGCCATCCCATCCCGGGACAGGGGTTTAATCAGCCCCAGCATTTT.

This clonotype was picked up a small number of times. The chain is built from TRBV6-5 and TRBJ2-1; D not certain. CDR3 size: 15 residues. The V gene lost 2 bases and the J gene lost 1 base, with 9 bases spanning the gap. Germline values: CDR1 MNHEY, CDR2 SVGAGI. DNA for the CDR3: TGTGCCAGCAGTTACGGGCGGCTGTCCTACAATGAGCAGTTCTTC. Protein: CASSYGRLSYNEQFF.

The chain links TRBV21-1 to TRBJ2-5; TRBD2, the D gene given by the table, was not confirmed from the DNA. The DNA end favors TRBJ2-7, so the J call may be wrong. TRBV21-1 represents a pseudogene. This CDR3 comprises 14 residues. CDR3 loop: CASPNWELGYEQYF. The CDR3, as DNA: TGTGCCAGCCCCAATTGGGAGCTCGGCTACGAGCAGTACTTC.

The chain carries TRBV10-3 and TRBJ2-3; the D is unclear. The CDR3 is 17 residues long. The ends were cut back, 0 bases at V and 4 bases at J, with 17 bases in the middle. From germline, CDR1 is ENHRY and CDR2 SYGVKD. As DNA, the CDR3 is TGTGCCATCAGTGAGTCGCTCTTAGGAGTTAGGGCAGATACGCAGTATTTT. This gives the protein CAISESLLGVRADTQYF.

J is TRBJ2-7 and V is TRBV5-1; D perhaps matches TRBD2 (6 bases). The CDR3 contains 17 residues. Per germline, CDR1 SGHRS and CDR2 YFSETQ. V lost 4 bases and J 3 bases, leaving 23 bases between the germline ends. The CDR3 DNA follows: TGCGCCAGCAGCCCGAGTGGCGGCGGGAAGACCTTCTACGAGCAGTACTTC. Translated: CASSPSGGGKTFYEQYF.

A few counts support this clonotype. This chain uses TRBV6-2 or TRBV6-3 with TRBJ2-3; D gene ambiguous. This CDR3 spans 13 amino acids. V was shortened by 2 bases and J by 3 bases, with 6 bases between the two germline ends. Germline CDR1 reads MNHEY; CDR2 reads SVGEGT. CDR3 sequence: CASSYPRTDTQYF. CDR3 nucleotide sequence: TGTGCCAGCAGTTACCCCCGAACAGATACGCAGTATTTT.

The table lists this clonotype with a few counts. The chain carries TRBV12-3 or TRBV12-4 and TRBJ2-1, with TRBD2 matching 13 bases. The length of the CDR3 is 17 residues. J was trimmed by 6 bases and V by 6 bases; bases with no gene match: 11. This CDR3 reads CASSLGLAGAAGNEQFF. CDR3 nucleotides: TGTGCCAGCAGCCTTGGACTAGCGGGAGCGGCAGGCAATGAGCAGTTCTTC.

The J gene is TRBJ2-3, the V gene TRBV6-6; TRBD2 aligns across 10 bases. The CDR3 is made up of 15 amino acids. Looked up from germline, CDR1 is MNHNY and CDR2 is SVGAGI (reference sequence). The CDR3, as DNA: TGTGCAACCAGCAGAGAGGCTAGCGGGAGAGATACGCAGTATTTT. Translated: CATSREASGRDTQYF.

The CDR3 reads CASRALDQNIQYF. DNA for the CDR3: TGCGCCAGCAGGGCACTAGACCAAAACATTCAGTACTTC. The J gene is TRBJ2-4, the V gene TRBV5-1, with D tentatively TRBD2 (5 bases). The V end lost 5 bases, the J end lost 5 bases, and 11 bases lay between the germline ends. CDR1 SGHRS and CDR2 YFSETQ come from the germline V gene. This CDR3 spans 13 amino acids.

The V gene is TRBV15, the J gene TRBJ2-1; perhaps TRBD1 as D (6 bases). CDR1 LNHNV and CDR2 YYDKDF come from the germline V gene (reference sequence). Trimming stripped 1 base from V and 6 bases from J, with 7 bases between. The CDR3 consists of 13 residues. This CDR3 is CATSRADSNEQFF. Here the CDR3 DNA reads TGTGCCACCAGCAGAGCGGACAGCAATGAGCAGTTCTTC.

In this sample, this clonotype turned up a few times. The V call is TRBV6-6, the J call TRBJ2-6; tentatively, D is TRBD1 (5 bases). CDR3 length: 17 residues. Germline loops: CDR1 MNHNY, CDR2 SVGAGI (reference sequence). V was cut by 0 bases and J by 0 bases, with 9 bases left in between. The CDR3, as DNA: TGTGCCAGCAGTTACTCGGACATTGCCTCTGGGGCCAACGTCCTGACTTTC. Translated: CASSYSDIASGANVLTF.

The chain combines TRBV6-1 with TRBJ1-6; TRBD1 might be the D (6 bases). The CDR3 spans 14 residues. The V gene's germline CDR1 is MNHNS and CDR2 SASEGT. With 7 bases removed from V and 10 bases from J, the gap between germline ends came to 17 bases. Written as DNA, the CDR3 is TGTGCCAGCACTCAAAGGGGGGACGGGTCACCCCTCCACTTT. The encoded protein is CASTQRGDGSPLHF.